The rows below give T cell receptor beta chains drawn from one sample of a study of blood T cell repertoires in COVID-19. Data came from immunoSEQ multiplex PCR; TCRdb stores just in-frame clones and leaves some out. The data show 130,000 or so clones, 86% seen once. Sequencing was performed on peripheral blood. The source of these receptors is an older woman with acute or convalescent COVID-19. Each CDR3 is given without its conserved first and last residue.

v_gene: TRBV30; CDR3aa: AWSVQTGSSPLH
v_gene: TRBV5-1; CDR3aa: ASRKGVDYMETQY
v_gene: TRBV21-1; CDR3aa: ASQGRGRVGAEIMNTEAF
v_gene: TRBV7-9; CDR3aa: ASSLAGEGQPQH
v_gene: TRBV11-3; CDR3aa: ASSLRLAGVIDTQY
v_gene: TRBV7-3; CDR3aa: ASSLAGTGGQETQY
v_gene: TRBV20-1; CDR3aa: SARAGSAQH
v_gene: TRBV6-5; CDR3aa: ASSYSRGVYGYT
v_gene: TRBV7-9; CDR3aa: ASSLPRTESTGELF
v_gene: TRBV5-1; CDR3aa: ASSLGDRDYEQY
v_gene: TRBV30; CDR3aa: AWSVSSGGRDTQY
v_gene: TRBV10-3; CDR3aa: ATGDSGGAYNEQF
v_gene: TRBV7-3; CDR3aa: ASSLRPGLAGGNEQF
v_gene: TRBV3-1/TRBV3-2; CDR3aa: ASSAGGSSYNEQF
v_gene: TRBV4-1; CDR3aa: ASSPQGTNTGELF
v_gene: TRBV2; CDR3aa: ASMGGLGYEQY
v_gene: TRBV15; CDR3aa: ATSRTGLPAIEQF
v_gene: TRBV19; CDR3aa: ASSPGQGAATLTNYGYT
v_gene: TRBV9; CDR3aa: ASSVDRGSGNTIY
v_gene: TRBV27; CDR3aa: ASMVGALPGANVLT
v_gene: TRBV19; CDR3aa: ASSWTGVANEKLF
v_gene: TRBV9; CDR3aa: ASSVDPYREDGYT
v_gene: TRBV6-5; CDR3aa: ASSPDTPRGYT
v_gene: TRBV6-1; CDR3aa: ASSVQRGGGKETQY
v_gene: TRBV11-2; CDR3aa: ASSLDDEQF
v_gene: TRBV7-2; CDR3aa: ASSPQTGGVTGELF
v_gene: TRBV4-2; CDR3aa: ASSEGGRSTDTQY
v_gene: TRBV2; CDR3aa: ASSPDRPRGGYT
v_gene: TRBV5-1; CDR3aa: ASSSGQGIYGYT
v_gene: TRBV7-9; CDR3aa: ASSTQQQF
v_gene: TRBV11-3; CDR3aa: ASKVAGNTGELF
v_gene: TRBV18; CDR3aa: ASSQLSGVQETQY
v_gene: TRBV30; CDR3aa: AWSWSQGAGNTIY
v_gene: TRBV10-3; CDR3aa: AISDLRTGTGGYEQY
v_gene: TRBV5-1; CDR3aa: ASSLDGGARQETQY
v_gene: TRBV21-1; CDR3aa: ASSRPGLAGGHLTDTQY
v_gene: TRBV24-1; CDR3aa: ATSDWDSQGYT
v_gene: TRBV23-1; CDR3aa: ASSQSGTLGNEQF
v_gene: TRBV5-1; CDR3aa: ASSLAEGANVLT
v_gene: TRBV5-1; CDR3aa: ASSLLGQNTGELF
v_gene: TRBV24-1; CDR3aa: ATSDQRVATGGTGELF
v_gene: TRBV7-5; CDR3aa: ARSLARETTNEKLF
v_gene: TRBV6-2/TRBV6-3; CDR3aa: ASSLAGATYNEQF
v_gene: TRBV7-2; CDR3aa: ASSLATYEQY
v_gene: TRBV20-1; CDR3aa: SARSGHEQY
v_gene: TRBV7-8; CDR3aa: ASSLEGLGGSTEAF
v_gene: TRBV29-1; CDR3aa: SVVQGAGGYT
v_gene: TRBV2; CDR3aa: ASSGQSTQPQH
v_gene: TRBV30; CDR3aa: AWSPGQGGKLF
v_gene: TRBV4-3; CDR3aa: ASSQGYGFKDTEAF
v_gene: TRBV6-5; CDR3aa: ASSRDRSEAF
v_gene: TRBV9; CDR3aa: ASSPAGASVGANVLT
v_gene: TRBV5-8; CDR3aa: ASSLVQTNYGYT
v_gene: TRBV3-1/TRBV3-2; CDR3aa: ASSHQGRGISGASYEQY